One TCR beta chain is described in this entry. Its antigen is unknown. Germline CDR1 and CDR2: SNHLY and FYNNEI. The CDR3 spans 16 residues. J gave up 5 bases and V 4 bases, and 10 bases lay outside the gene matches. This entry comes from a study of cytomegalovirus exposure and HLA in healthy donors. Whole-study results and caveats: Cytomegalovirus association was assigned to around 150 TCR beta chains. Most TCR sequences proved rare, with some public TCRs found in many donors. In a later analysis, TCR association rates varied by HLA locus: DRB1 most, HLA-C fewest. It was reported that TCR beta sequences correctly inferred the HLA-A and HLA-B alleles for most subjects.

Primers: 60 Vbeta forward and 13 Jbeta reverse. Some clones are missing from TCRdb's copy, which holds only in-frame ones; the method was immunoSEQ multiplex PCR. The sample carries 150,000 to 200,000 clones, more than 65% recorded once. The clonotype originates from a woman in her twenties or thirties in good health and CMV-seropositive. Specimen: PBMCs. The J gene is TRBJ2-5, the V gene TRBV2, with 10 nucleotides matching TRBD2. The CDR3 here is CASSATSGSTQETQYF. DNA for the CDR3: TGTGCCAGCAGTGCGACTAGCGGGTCCACCCAGGAGACCCAGTACTTC.